This T cell receptor beta chain was identified in a study of blood T cells in healthy people across ages. Study-wide context: T cells yielded about one barcoded beta molecule per two cells through template switching.

Study-level results: There were more naive CD4+ cells and higher diversity in long-lived donors than in aged donors.

The germline gives CDR1 SNHLY, CDR2 FYNNEI. CDR3 length equals 15 residues. Trimming cost V 5 bases and J 3 bases; bases outside gene matches: 7. The extraction recovered at least 5.5 micrograms of total RNA per sample. Regarding this clonotype: Its cognate antigen is unknown.

It was with a sample-barcoded 5' primer and a J-beta primer mix that a second PCR of about 6 to 12 cycles was run. Each sample yielded at least 2.5 million CDR3-containing paired-end reads. TCRdb independently ran MiXCR on the 5' RACE reads; one entry per CDR3 protein. Of 1.4 million or so distinct CDR3 sequences listed, approximately 43% were seen once; the top ten hold over 3.5%. The receptor's source is a young woman in good health. The chain links TRBV2 to TRBJ1-5; TRBD1 agrees at 7 bases. Sequences were obtained from blood. CDR3 residues: CASSQQGIANQPQHF. CDR3 nucleotide sequence: TGTGCCAGCAGTCAACAGGGGATCGCCAATCAGCCCCAGCATTTT.